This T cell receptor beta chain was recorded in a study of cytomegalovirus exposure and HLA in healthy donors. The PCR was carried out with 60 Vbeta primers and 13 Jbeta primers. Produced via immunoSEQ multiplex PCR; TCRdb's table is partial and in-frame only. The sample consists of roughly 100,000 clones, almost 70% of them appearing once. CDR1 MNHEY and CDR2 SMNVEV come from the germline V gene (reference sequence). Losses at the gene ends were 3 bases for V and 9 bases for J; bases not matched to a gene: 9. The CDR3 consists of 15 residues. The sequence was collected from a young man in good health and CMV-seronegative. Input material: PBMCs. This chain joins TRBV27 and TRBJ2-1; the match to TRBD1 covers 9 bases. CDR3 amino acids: CASSFGTGRGTEQFF. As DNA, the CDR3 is TGTGCCAGCAGTTTTGGGACAGGGCGGGGGACTGAGCAGTTCTTC.